These 30 T cell receptor beta chains were all obtained from the same sample, sequenced in a study of cytomegalovirus exposure and HLA in healthy donors. Primers: 60 Vbeta forward and 13 Jbeta reverse. Libraries were prepared by immunoSEQ multiplex PCR; TCRdb keeps only in-frame clonotypes and omits some of them. The top ten clones hold roughly 3.8% of a sample with about 93,000 clones, 82% of them seen once. The sequenced material came from PBMCs. These TCRs come from a middle-aged man in good health and CMV-seronegative.

The chain is built from TRBV4-1 and TRBJ2-5, with D hard to call. The germline V gene encodes CDR1 MGHRA and CDR2 YSYEKL. V was pared by 4 bases and J by 3 bases, with 15 bases between. The CDR3 covers 15 residues. DNA of the CDR3: TGCGCCAGCAGCCCTGCCCCCACATCGAAAGAGACCCAGTACTTC. Protein sequence: CASSPAPTSKETQYF.

The chain recombines TRBV2 with TRBJ2-5; tentative D call: TRBD2 (6 bases). Germline CDR1 SNHLY, CDR2 FYNNEI. Deletions cut 6 bases from V and 2 bases from J, with 10 bases between. The CDR3 loop spans 13 amino acids. The CDR3, as DNA: TGTGCCAGCAGCCTGGACTATCAAGAGACCCAGTACTTC. Its translation is CASSLDYQETQYF.

The chain uses TRBV10-3 and TRBJ1-2; 9 bases fit TRBD1. The ends lost 1 base at V and 5 bases at J; junction bases unmatched: 14. CDR3 length: 18 residues. Germline assignment: CDR1 ENHRY and CDR2 SYGVKD. CDR3 loop: CAISEFEFTDRGTYGYTF. The CDR3 nucleotides are TGTGCCATCAGTGAGTTCGAGTTTACGGACAGGGGCACATATGGCTACACCTTC.

The chain has TRBV7-2 and TRBJ1-3; 10 nucleotides agree with TRBD1. Germline V CDR1 and CDR2: SGHTA, FQGNSA. There are 18 residues in the CDR3. V was pared by 4 bases and J by 0 bases, with 9 bases of the junction left unmatched. CDR3 region: CASSSRTGGTLSGNTIYF. CDR3 DNA: TGTGCCAGCAGCTCGAGGACAGGGGGGACTCTCTCTGGAAACACCATATATTTT.

In DNA form, the CDR3 reads TGTGCCAGCAGCAATCCGACAAACACCGGGGAGCTGTTTTTT. Protein product: CASSNPTNTGELFF. This rearrangement joins TRBV11-3 to TRBJ2-2, with D unresolved. Trimming removed 5 bases at V and 2 bases at J, with 9 bases between. The CDR3 sequence is 14 residues long. Germline CDR1 SGHNT, CDR2 YENEEA.

The rearrangement links TRBV11-2 to TRBJ2-7; TRBD1 aligns across 7 bases. Germline CDR1 is SGHAT and CDR2 is FQNNGV. CDR3 length: 16 residues. V lost 5 bases and J lost 0; bases outside the gene matches: 10. In DNA, the CDR3 is TGTGCCAGCAGCGCCTCAGGACAGGCCCTCTCCTACGAGCAGTACTTC. It codes for CASSASGQALSYEQYF.

The chain uses TRBV7-9 and TRBJ2-3; no definite D call. The CDR3 spans 15 residues. CDR1 is SEHNR and CDR2 is FQNEAQ in the germline V gene (reference sequence). V shed 0 bases and J shed 1 base, with 8 bases lying between them. The DNA of the CDR3 is TGTGCCAGCAGCTTAGCGCTGCCGGGCACAGATACGCAGTATTTT. It is translated as CASSLALPGTDTQYF.

The V and J genes are TRBV5-1 and TRBJ1-1; 8 nucleotides align to TRBD1. CDR3 size: 14 residues. Germline values: CDR1 SGHRS, CDR2 YFSETQ. V dropped 4 bases and J dropped 5; count of bases not matched to a gene: 7. CDR3 amino acids: CASSTGTGRTEAFF. The DNA of the CDR3 is TGCGCCAGCAGCACCGGGACAGGACGAACTGAAGCTTTCTTT.

V is TRBV18 and J is TRBJ2-3; perhaps TRBD2 as D (6 bases). The germline V gene has CDR1 KGHSH and CDR2 LQKENI. This CDR3 has 14 amino acids. V was clipped by 1 base and J by 2 bases, with 7 bases between them. CDR3 loop: CASSPRGATDTQYF. The CDR3 bases are TGTGCCAGCTCACCACGCGGGGCCACAGATACGCAGTATTTT.

A single count supports this clone. The chain recombines TRBV28 with TRBJ1-1; possible D gene TRBD1, 6 bases. Germline-derived CDR1 and CDR2 are MDHEN and SYDVKM. There are 15 residues in the CDR3. V lost 6 bases and J 0 bases, leaving 14 bases between the germline ends. The CDR3, as DNA: TGTGCCAGCAGCGTTGGGGGGGCGATGAACACTGAAGCTTTCTTT. It translates to CASSVGGAMNTEAFF.

The chain is built from TRBV28 and TRBJ1-5, with D uncertain. Trimming shortened V by 3 bases and J by 2 bases, and 8 bases separated the two germline ends. CDR3 size: 14 residues. Per germline, CDR1 MDHEN and CDR2 SYDVKM. Here the CDR3 reads CASSFVGGNQPQHF. The CDR3 nucleotides are TGTGCCAGCAGTTTCGTCGGAGGCAATCAGCCCCAGCATTTT.

This clone occurred once. This sequence joins TRBV2 and TRBJ1-5, with D possibly matching TRBD1 (6 bases). Trimming pared 3 bases from V and 2 bases from J, leaving 11 bases between. CDR3 length equals 15 residues. Germline V gives CDR1 SNHLY, CDR2 FYNNEI. CDR3 amino acids: CASSELQGGNQPQHF. The DNA of the CDR3 is TGTGCCAGCAGTGAGCTACAGGGAGGCAATCAGCCCCAGCATTTT.

The rearrangement joins TRBV7-2 to TRBJ1-1; 8 bases fit TRBD1. From germline, CDR1 is SGHTA and CDR2 FQGNSA. The V gene end was trimmed by 5 bases and the J gene end by 5 bases; junction bases not matched to a gene: 4. The CDR3 spans 13 residues. The CDR3 sequence: CASSTNRGTEAFF. The CDR3 coding sequence is TGTGCCAGCAGCACCAACAGGGGGACTGAAGCTTTCTTT.

The chain links TRBV5-1 to TRBJ2-7; TRBD2 is a possible D gene (5 bases). V dropped 0 bases and J dropped 0 bases, with 10 bases sitting between them. This CDR3 is built from 15 residues. CDR1 and CDR2 (germline): SGHRS, YFSETQ. The CDR3 region is CASSLERSTSYEQYF. Written as DNA, the CDR3 is TGCGCCAGCAGCTTGGAGCGGAGTACCTCCTACGAGCAGTACTTC.

Comment on this clone: A read error may account for a junction end that differs from germline. The gene calls are TRBV7-2 and TRBJ1-2; maybe TRBD1 (5 bases). Germline values: CDR1 SGHTA, CDR2 FQGNSA. The CDR3 sequence is 15 residues long. The CDR3 spells CASSPRVGEVFGYPF. The CDR3 region has the DNA TGTGCCAGCAGCCCCCGCGTAGGGGAGGTTTTTGGCTACCCCTTC.

This clone was observed a few times. The chain links TRBV2 to TRBJ1-4; the D gene is possibly TRBD1 (6 bases). V dropped 3 bases and J dropped 3 bases, with 17 bases sitting between them. Germline loops: CDR1 SNHLY, CDR2 FYNNEI. This CDR3 is 17 amino acids long. CDR3 sequence reads: CASSELRTEFANEKLFF. In nucleotides, the CDR3 is TGTGCCAGCAGTGAGCTAAGGACAGAATTTGCTAATGAAAAACTGTTTTTT.

This clone was detected only a few times. The chain recombines TRBV4-1 with TRBJ2-1, with 10 positions matching TRBD2. Germline values: CDR1 MGHRA, CDR2 YSYEKL. The CDR3 loop spans 15 amino acids. The V and J ends lost 2 bases and 7 bases, in that order; junction bases with no gene match: 5. The CDR3 reads CASSQLAGVHNEQFF. The DNA for the CDR3 is TGCGCCAGCAGCCAACTAGCGGGAGTACATAATGAGCAGTTCTTC.

A few counts support this clone. This chain connects TRBV4-1 to TRBJ1-5, with a weak D call TRBD1 (6 bases). Looked up from germline, CDR1 is MGHRA and CDR2 is YSYEKL. This CDR3 region has 15 residues. V was pared by 1 base and J by 3 bases, with 10 bases between. The CDR3 sequence is CASSQVQGDNQPQHF. As DNA, the CDR3 is TGCGCCAGCAGCCAAGTACAGGGCGACAATCAGCCCCAGCATTTT.

This clone turned up a few times. The CDR3 DNA reads TGTGCCAGATTAGACAGGGGGGTCGGGACTGAAGCTTTCTTT. This gives the protein CARLDRGVGTEAFF. The chain uses TRBV2 and TRBJ1-1, with 9 bases identical to TRBD1. The CDR3 runs to 14 residues. Per germline, CDR1 SNHLY and CDR2 FYNNEI. Germline trimming cut 9 bases from V and 5 bases from J; bases unmatched to any gene: 10. Together with reference TRBV2 and TRBJ1-1, the CDR3 gives the full variable domain: EPEVTQTPSHQVTQMGQEVILRCVPISNHLYFYWYRQILGQKVEFLVSFYNNEISEKSEIFDDQFSVERPDGSNFTLKIRSTKLEDSAMYFCARLDRGVGTEAFFGQGTRLTVV.

This chain uses TRBV9 with TRBJ2-1, with D unresolved. The V end was cut by 4 bases, the J end by 0 bases, with 14 bases between. CDR1 and CDR2 (germline): SGDLS, YYNGEE. The CDR3 has 16 residues. In DNA form, the CDR3 reads TGTGCCAGCAGCACGCCCGAGGTTAGCTCCTACAATGAGCAGTTCTTC. The encoded protein is CASSTPEVSSYNEQFF.

This chain connects TRBV19 to TRBJ2-2; TRBD2 agrees at 8 bases. CDR1 LNHDA and CDR2 SQIVND come from the germline V gene (reference sequence). V lost 6 bases, J lost 8 bases, and 14 bases stayed unmatched. This CDR3 is built from 16 residues. The CDR3 loop reads CASSAPGLGVRGELFF. CDR3 in DNA: TGTGCCAGTAGCGCTCCGGGACTAGGGGTGAGGGGGGAGCTGTTTTTT.

The genes are TRBV7-9 and TRBJ1-2, with TRBD1 identical over 9 bases. The junction had 5 bases not matched to a gene; V was cut back by 2 bases and J by 4 bases. This CDR3 has 15 residues. Germline CDR1 SEHNR, CDR2 FQNEAQ (reference sequence). The CDR3 DNA is TGTGCCAGCAGCTTACGGGACAGGGAGGGCTATGGCTACACCTTC. Its translation is CASSLRDREGYGYTF. Full variable domain (rest looked up from reference TRBV7-9 and TRBJ1-2): DTGVSQNPRHKITKRGQNVTFRCDPISEHNRLYWYRQTLGQGPEFLTYFQNEAQLEKSRLLSDRFSAERPKGSFSTLEIQRTEQGDSAMYLCASSLRDREGYGYTFGSGTRLTVV.

The chain uses TRBV19 and TRBJ1-2; the match to TRBD1 covers 7 bases. Trimming took 10 bases from V and 4 from J; bases not matched to a gene: 9. This CDR3 comprises 13 residues. CDR1 LNHDA and CDR2 SQIVND come from the germline V gene (reference sequence). CDR3 sequence reads: CATSTGEAYGYTF. The CDR3, as DNA: TGTGCCACCTCCACAGGGGAAGCCTATGGCTACACCTTC.

This chain connects TRBV5-1 to TRBJ2-5; TRBD2 matches at 10 bases. CDR3 size: 15 residues. CDR1 is SGHRS and CDR2 is YFSETQ in the germline V gene. V lost 5 bases and J lost 5; bases outside the gene matches: 9. CDR3 nucleotide sequence: TGCGCCAGCAGGCTATCTAGCGGGAGTTGGGAGACCCAGTACTTC. Translation gives CASRLSSGSWETQYF.

This rearrangement joins TRBV28 to TRBJ2-7; tentatively, D is TRBD1 (5 bases). The germline V and J ends were trimmed by 6 bases and 6 bases, with 18 bases remaining between them. CDR1 and CDR2 (germline): MDHEN, SYDVKM. CDR3 length: 14 residues. The CDR3 DNA sequence: TGTGCCAGCAGGCAAGACTTAGGGGTAGGCGAGCAGTACTTC. It translates to CASRQDLGVGEQYF.

The rearrangement links TRBV28 to TRBJ2-3; D possibly corresponds to TRBD1 (6 bases). This CDR3 is 15 amino acids long. Germline V gives CDR1 MDHEN, CDR2 SYDVKM. Trimming took off 4 bases at V and 5 bases at J, with 16 bases between the two ends. The DNA of the CDR3 is TGTGCCAGCAGTTCTGTGTTGCAGGGGTTAGATACGCAGTATTTT. Residues: CASSSVLQGLDTQYF.

This chain links TRBV6-5 with TRBJ1-1; D is possibly TRBD1 (5 bases). CDR3 length: 15 amino acids. The V and J ends lost 0 bases and 5 bases respectively, with 13 bases between them. Germline loops: CDR1 MNHEY, CDR2 SVGAGI. In DNA form, the CDR3 reads TGTGCCAGCAGTTACTCGATAGGGGCCCAGACTGAAGCTTTCTTT. Amino acids: CASSYSIGAQTEAFF.

This clone has just a few counts. The chain links TRBV11-2 to TRBJ2-3, with TRBD2 matching 11 bases. The CDR3 spans 15 residues. The V gene's germline CDR1 is SGHAT and CDR2 FQNNGV. The V segment lost 5 bases and the J segment 6 bases; nucleotides outside the gene matches: 7. The CDR3 region is CASSQGLAGRDTQYF. The CDR3 nucleotides are TGTGCCAGCAGCCAAGGACTAGCGGGCCGCGATACGCAGTATTTT. Filled out from reference TRBV11-2 and TRBJ2-3, the complete variable domain reads EAGVAQSPRYKIIEKRQSVAFWCNPISGHATLYWYQQILGQGPKLLIQFQNNGVVDDSQLPKDRFSAERLKGVDSTLKIQPAKLEDSAVYLCASSQGLAGRDTQYFGPGTRLTVL.

As DNA, the CDR3 is TGTGCCAGCAGTTTCACAGGGGCCTCTAATGAAAAACTGTTTTTT. Translated: CASSFTGASNEKLFF. The chain recombines TRBV28 with TRBJ1-4; TRBD1 aligns across 7 bases. V gave up 3 bases and J gave up 3 bases; unmatched junction bases: 4. The germline CDR1 and CDR2 sequences are MDHEN and SYDVKM. The CDR3 contains 15 residues.

The rearrangement links TRBV28 to TRBJ2-7; maybe TRBD1 (5 bases). This CDR3 region has 14 residues. V gave up 8 bases and J gave up 4 bases, with 18 bases separating them. Germline lookup yields CDR1 MDHEN and CDR2 SYDVKM. DNA of the CDR3: TGTGCCAGCGGACATCGGGCAGGTGGGTACGAGCAGTACTTC. Translation gives CASGHRAGGYEQYF. Together with reference TRBV28 and TRBJ2-7, the CDR3 gives the full variable domain: DVKVTQSSRYLVKRTGEKVFLECVQDMDHENMFWYRQDPGLGLRLIYFSYDVKMKEKGDIPEGYSVSREKKERFSLILESASTNQTSMYLCASGHRAGGYEQYFGPGTRLTVT.